A single sample gave rise to the 29 T cell receptor beta chains below, sequenced in a study of blood T cell repertoires in COVID-19. Clones were sequenced by immunoSEQ multiplex PCR, and TCRdb holds only the in-frame ones, with some missing. This sample has around 30,000 clones; around nine tenths occur once, and the top ten carry less than 10%. Input material: peripheral blood. The receptors derive from a man in his 70s with active or convalescent COVID-19.

This chain uses TRBV12-3 or TRBV12-4 with TRBJ1-6; D is perhaps TRBD1 (6 bases). Deletions cut 5 bases from V and 10 bases from J, with 12 bases between. The CDR3 consists of 13 residues. CDR3 DNA: TGTGCCAGCAGTACGACAGGCCGCTCACCCCTCCACTTT. Amino acid sequence: CASSTTGRSPLHF.

V is TRBV2 and J is TRBJ2-5, with D possibly being TRBD2 (5 bases). The CDR3 is 14 amino acids. CDR1 SNHLY and CDR2 FYNNEI come from the germline V gene. Trimming left V 8 bases short and J 2 bases short, with 15 bases between. The CDR3 reads CASALGWTQETQYF. CDR3 nucleotide sequence: TGTGCCAGCGCCCTCGGATGGACTCAAGAGACCCAGTACTTC.

This chain links TRBV2 with TRBJ2-1; TRBD2 agrees at 14 bases. Per the germline V gene, CDR1 is SNHLY and CDR2 is FYNNEI. The CDR3 sequence is 20 residues long. After removal of 0 bases from V and 0 bases from J, the junction contained 7 bases not matched to a gene. The CDR3 DNA is TGTGCCAGCAGTGAAGCGGGCCCGGGACTAGCGGGAGTCTCCTACAATGAGCAGTTCTTC. Protein: CASSEAGPGLAGVSYNEQFF.

The chain combines TRBV3-1 (or the pseudogene TRBV3-2) with TRBJ2-7; 12 bases agree with TRBD1. The CDR3 is 15 residues long. V was pared by 3 bases and J by 4 bases, with 4 bases of the junction left unmatched. CDR1 is LGHDT, CDR2 YNNKEL, per germline (reference sequence). CDR3 residues: CASSQWDRGRYEQYF. In nucleotides, the CDR3 is TGTGCCAGCAGCCAGTGGGACAGGGGGCGGTACGAGCAGTACTTC.

The chain combines TRBV29-1 with TRBJ2-5; no definite D call. The germline CDR1 and CDR2 sequences are SQVTM and ANQGSEA. V lost 3 bases and J lost 5, with 10 bases in between. The CDR3 runs to 12 residues. CDR3 in amino acids: CSVETPGETQYF. The CDR3 region has the DNA TGCAGCGTTGAGACACCCGGTGAGACCCAGTACTTC.

V usage is TRBV19 and J usage is TRBJ2-3, with a weak D call TRBD2 (6 bases). V lost 5 bases, J lost 0 bases, and 9 bases lay in between. CDR1 is LNHDA, CDR2 SQIVND, per germline (reference sequence). The CDR3 spans 14 residues. CDR3 in amino acids: CASSSGTSTDTQYF. CDR3 sequence (DNA): TGTGCCAGTAGTTCCGGGACTAGCACAGATACGCAGTATTTT.

Here the CDR3 reads CASATGVQETQYF. The DNA for the CDR3 is TGTGCTAGCGCTACAGGAGTTCAAGAGACCCAGTACTTC. The rearrangement joins TRBV12-5 to TRBJ2-5; a weak D match, TRBD1 (5 bases). Germline V CDR1 and CDR2: LGHNT, FRNRAP. This CDR3 is 13 amino acids long. V was pared by 9 bases and J by 2 bases, with 13 bases between.

This clone has just a few counts. The chain couples TRBV12-2 to TRBJ1-6. TRBV12-2 is flagged as a pseudogene. The CDR3 totals 16 residues. The CDR3 here is CASRFNWSSYNSPLHF. The CDR3 DNA follows: TGTGCAAGTCGCTTCAATTGGAGCTCCTATAATTCACCCCTCCACTTT.

This clone appeared a single time. This rearrangement joins TRBV12-3 or TRBV12-4 to TRBJ2-3, with a tentative D call TRBD2 (5 bases). The CDR3 is 13 amino acids. V was shortened by 4 bases and J by 1 base, with 6 bases between the two germline ends. The CDR3 sequence is CASSSGGTDTQYF. Written as DNA, the CDR3 is TGTGCCAGCAGTTCCGGGGGCACAGATACGCAGTATTTT.

The rearrangement uses TRBV9 and TRBJ1-4, with a tentative D call TRBD1 (6 bases). Germline CDR1 is SGDLS and CDR2 is YYNGEE. Trimming left V 0 bases short and J 7 bases short, with 10 bases between. The CDR3 has 14 residues. This CDR3 is CASSVDRESEKLFF. The DNA for the CDR3 is TGTGCCAGCAGCGTAGACAGGGAGAGTGAAAAACTGTTTTTT.

V usage is TRBV19 and J usage is TRBJ2-1; TRBD2 matches at 9 bases. Trimming at V came to 7 bases and at J to 2 bases, leaving 3 bases not matched to a gene. The CDR3 spans 14 residues. Germline V gives CDR1 LNHDA, CDR2 SQIVND (reference sequence). CDR3 in amino acids: CASNPSGAYNEQFF. DNA for the CDR3: TGTGCCAGTAACCCTAGCGGGGCCTACAATGAGCAGTTCTTC.

The chain uses TRBV29-1 and TRBJ1-1; no clear D gene. CDR1 SQVTM and CDR2 ANQGSEA come from the germline V gene. The CDR3 totals 12 residues. Deletions cut 7 bases from V and 4 bases from J, with 13 bases between. In DNA, the CDR3 is TGCAGCGGAAAAAACGTGGCCACTGAAGCTTTCTTT. Protein product: CSGKNVATEAFF.

V is TRBV28 and J is TRBJ1-5, with a possible D match to TRBD1 (6 bases). The ends were cut back, 6 bases at V and 5 bases at J, with 8 bases in the middle. The CDR3 totals 12 residues. Germline-derived CDR1 and CDR2 are MDHEN and SYDVKM. CDR3 DNA: TGTGCCAGCAGCAGACAGGATCAGCCCCAGCATTTT. Translating gives CASSRQDQPQHF.

The chain carries TRBV7-2 and TRBJ2-1; 11 positions match TRBD2. V dropped 6 bases and J dropped 2; count of bases not matched to a gene: 3. The V gene's germline CDR1 is SGHTA and CDR2 FQGNSA. There are 15 residues in the CDR3. CDR3 in amino acids: CASRNSGGAYNEQFF. The CDR3 region has the DNA TGTGCCAGCAGAAATAGCGGGGGGGCCTACAATGAGCAGTTCTTC. The full variable domain, its missing parts supplied by reference TRBV7-2 and TRBJ2-1, is GAGVSQSPSNKVTEKGKDVELRCDPISGHTALYWYRQSLGQGLEFLIYFQGNSAPDKSGLPSDRFSAERTGGSVSTLTIQRTQQEDSAVYLCASRNSGGAYNEQFFGPGTRLTVL.

CDR3 nucleotides: TGTGCCAGCAGCGCCGAGGACTACCAAGAGACCCAGTACTTC. It yields the protein CASSAEDYQETQYF. The chain is built from TRBV9 and TRBJ2-5, with D possibly matching TRBD2 (5 bases). Germline CDR1 is SGDLS and CDR2 is YYNGEE. The V gene lost 3 bases and the J gene lost 0 bases, with 9 bases spanning the gap. The CDR3 spans 14 residues. Full variable domain (missing parts from reference TRBV9 and TRBJ2-5): DSGVTQTPKHLITATGQRVTLRCSPRSGDLSVYWYQQSLDQGLQFLIQYYNGEERAKGNILERFSAQQFPDLHSELNLSSLELGDSALYFCASSAEDYQETQYFGPGTRLLVL.

The chain combines TRBV7-8 with TRBJ2-3; D not resolved. This CDR3 has 17 amino acids. V lost 5 bases and J lost 2, with 20 bases in between. Germline assignment: CDR1 SGHVS and CDR2 FQNEAQ. The CDR3 DNA reads as TGTGCCAGCAGCAGAGCATTATTCGAGCGAGTCACAGATACGCAGTATTTT. Protein product: CASSRALFERVTDTQYF.

The J gene is TRBJ2-7, the V gene TRBV12-5, with D tentatively TRBD2 (6 bases). The CDR3 runs 16 residues. Germline CDR1 and CDR2: LGHNT and FRNRAP. V was clipped by 6 bases and J by 3 bases, with 21 bases between them. The CDR3 DNA is TGTGCTAGTGGCACCAAAGATGCTAGCGAGAACTACGAGCAGTACGTC. Protein sequence: CASGTKDASENYEQYV.

This clone has only one observation. This chain uses TRBV12-3 or TRBV12-4 with TRBJ1-2, with D unresolved. This CDR3 region has 13 residues. V was pared by 3 bases and J by 4 bases, with 9 bases between. The CDR3 region has the DNA TGTGCCAGCAGTTTTTCAGAAAGCTATGGCTACACCTTC. It codes for CASSFSESYGYTF.

The J gene is TRBJ1-1, the V gene TRBV27; weak D call: TRBD1 (5 bases). Trimming cost V 9 bases and J 5 bases, with 22 bases left between them. The CDR3 covers 15 residues. Germline CDR1 MNHEY, CDR2 SMNVEV (reference sequence). This CDR3 is CASSTSFGAETEAFF. In DNA, the CDR3 is TGTGCCAGTAGCACCAGTTTTGGGGCGGAGACTGAAGCTTTCTTT.

The chain recombines TRBV7-3 with TRBJ2-7, with 7 bases lining up with TRBD2. Germline CDR1 and CDR2: SGHTA and FQGTGA. The CDR3 is made up of 15 amino acids. The J segment lost 1 base and the V segment lost 2 bases, leaving 5 bases of the junction unmatched. The CDR3 DNA reads as TGTGCCAGCAGCTTATATGGCGGGGGTTCCTACGAGCAGTACTTC. It specifies CASSLYGGGSYEQYF.

The CDR3 spells CASKGAGIGSYNEQFF. The CDR3 DNA is TGTGCCAGCAAGGGGGCCGGGATTGGCTCCTACAATGAGCAGTTCTTC. This sequence joins TRBV28 and TRBJ2-1; 7 bases fit TRBD1. The CDR3 totals 16 residues. The germline V gene encodes CDR1 MDHEN and CDR2 SYDVKM. With 7 bases clipped from V and 0 bases from J, the junction kept 9 bases outside the gene matches.

This chain uses TRBV7-9 with TRBJ2-5; 12 positions agree with TRBD2. The germline V gene has CDR1 SEHNR and CDR2 FQNEAQ (reference sequence). The CDR3 consists of 16 residues. The trim removed 5 bases at V and 4 bases at J, leaving 8 bases unmatched. The CDR3 protein is CASSRGLAGLPETQYF. The CDR3 DNA reads TGTGCCAGCAGCCGCGGACTAGCGGGATTGCCAGAGACCCAGTACTTC. Looking up the rest from reference TRBV7-9 and TRBJ2-5 gives the full variable domain: DTGVSQNPRHKITKRGQNVTFRCDPISEHNRLYWYRQTLGQGPEFLTYFQNEAQLEKSRLLSDRFSAERPKGSFSTLEIQRTEQGDSAMYLCASSRGLAGLPETQYFGPGTRLLVL.

The chain recombines TRBV19 with TRBJ1-5; perhaps TRBD1 as D (5 bases). The V end was cut by 7 bases, the J end by 3 bases, with 13 bases between. The length of the CDR3 is 14 residues. Germline CDR1 reads LNHDA; CDR2 reads SQIVND (reference sequence). The CDR3 coding sequence is TGTGCCAGTAATTTTGGACACGACAATCAGCCCCAGCATTTT. Translated, it gives CASNFGHDNQPQHF.

The chain carries TRBV4-3 and TRBJ1-2; the match to TRBD1 covers 7 bases. The CDR3 runs to 15 residues. CDR1 is LGHNA and CDR2 is YSLEER in the germline V gene. The junction had 13 bases not matched to a gene; V was cut back by 5 bases and J by 7 bases. The CDR3 reads CASSSSNRGLGGYTF. CDR3 bases: TGCGCCAGCAGCTCAAGCAATAGGGGGCTAGGTGGCTACACCTTC.

The rearrangement uses TRBV5-1 and TRBJ2-1; D gene uncertain. The CDR3 is 13 residues long. V was clipped by 6 bases and J by 9 bases, with 16 bases between them. Germline V gene lookup returns CDR1 SGHRS and CDR2 YFSETQ. The CDR3 DNA sequence: TGCGCCAGCACGAGCTCCAAGAGTGGTGAGCAGTTCTTC. This sequence encodes CASTSSKSGEQFF.

This rearrangement joins TRBV29-1 to TRBJ2-1; perhaps TRBD1 as D (6 bases). The CDR3 contains 15 residues. V was trimmed by 1 base and J by 4 bases, leaving 14 bases between them. CDR1 SQVTM and CDR2 ANQGSEA come from the germline V gene. The CDR3 bases are TGCAGCGTTGAAGTAGTGGACAGAAGTTACAATGAGCAGTTCTTC. This gives the protein CSVEVVDRSYNEQFF.

This chain's CDR3 is CASSGPGTGGEKLFF. The CDR3 coding sequence is TGTGCCAGCAGTGGCCCCGGGACAGGGGGCGAAAAACTGTTTTTT. The chain is built from TRBV2 and TRBJ1-4, with 12 bases that match TRBD1. V trimming: 4 bases; J trimming: 8 bases; junction bases outside the gene matches: 5. Germline V gene lookup returns CDR1 SNHLY and CDR2 FYNNEI. CDR3 length: 15 residues.

This clone was found once. V is TRBV19 and J is TRBJ2-5; the match to TRBD2 covers 9 bases. Germline CDR1 LNHDA, CDR2 SQIVND (reference sequence). The CDR3 is 16 residues long. Trimming cost V 2 bases and J 3 bases; bases outside gene matches: 7. CDR3 nucleotide sequence: TGTGCCAGTAGTATAAATGAAGCTAGCGGGGAAGAGACCCAGTACTTC. As protein: CASSINEASGEETQYF. The variable domain in full, with the rest retrieved from reference TRBV19 and TRBJ2-5, is DGGITQSPKYLFRKEGQNVTLSCEQNLNHDAMYWYRQDPGQGLRLIYYSQIVNDFQKGDIAEGYSVSREKKESFPLTVTSAQKNPTAFYLCASSINEASGEETQYFGPGTRLLVL.

This chain joins TRBV5-5 and TRBJ1-2; D unresolved. This CDR3 is built from 14 residues. V dropped 0 bases and J dropped 3 bases, with 9 bases sitting between them. Germline lookup yields CDR1 SGHKS and CDR2 YYEKEE (reference sequence). The CDR3, as DNA: TGTGCCAGCAGCTTGGATTGGGGAGACTATGGCTACACCTTC. As protein: CASSLDWGDYGYTF.